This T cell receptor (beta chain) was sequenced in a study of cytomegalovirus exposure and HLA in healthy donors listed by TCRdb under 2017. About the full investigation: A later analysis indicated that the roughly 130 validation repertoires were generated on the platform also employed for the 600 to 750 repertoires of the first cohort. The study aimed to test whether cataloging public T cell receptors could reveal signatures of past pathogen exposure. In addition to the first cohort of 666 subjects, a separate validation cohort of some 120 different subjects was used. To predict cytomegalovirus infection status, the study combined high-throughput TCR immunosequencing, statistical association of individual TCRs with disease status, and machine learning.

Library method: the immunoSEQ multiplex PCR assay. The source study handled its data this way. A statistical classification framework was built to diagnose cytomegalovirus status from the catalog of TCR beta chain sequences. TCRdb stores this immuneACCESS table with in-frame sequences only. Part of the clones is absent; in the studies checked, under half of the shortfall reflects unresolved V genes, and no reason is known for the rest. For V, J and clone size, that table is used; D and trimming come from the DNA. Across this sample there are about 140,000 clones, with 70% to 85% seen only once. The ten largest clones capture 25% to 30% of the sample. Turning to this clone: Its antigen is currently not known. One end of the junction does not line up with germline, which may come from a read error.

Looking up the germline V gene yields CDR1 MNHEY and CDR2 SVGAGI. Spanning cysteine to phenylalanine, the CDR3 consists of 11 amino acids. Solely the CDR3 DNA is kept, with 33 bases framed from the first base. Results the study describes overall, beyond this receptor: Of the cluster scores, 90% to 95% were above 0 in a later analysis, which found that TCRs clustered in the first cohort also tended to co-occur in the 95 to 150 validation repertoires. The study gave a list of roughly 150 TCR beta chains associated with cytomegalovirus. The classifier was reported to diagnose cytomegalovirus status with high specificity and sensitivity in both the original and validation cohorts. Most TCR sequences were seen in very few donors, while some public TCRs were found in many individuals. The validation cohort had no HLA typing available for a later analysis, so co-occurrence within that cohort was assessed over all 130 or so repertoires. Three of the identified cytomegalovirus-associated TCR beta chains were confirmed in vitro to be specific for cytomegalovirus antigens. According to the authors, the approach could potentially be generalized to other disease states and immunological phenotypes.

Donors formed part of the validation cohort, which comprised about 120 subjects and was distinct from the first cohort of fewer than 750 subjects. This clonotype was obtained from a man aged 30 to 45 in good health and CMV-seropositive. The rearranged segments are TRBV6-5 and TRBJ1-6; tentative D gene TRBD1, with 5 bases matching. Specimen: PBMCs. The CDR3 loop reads CASSEMTEVAF. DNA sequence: TGTGCCAGCAGTGAAATGACAGAAGTTGCCTTT.